The table lists the clone carrying this TCR beta chain with a few counts. These data originate in a study of quantifying T cell responses using KT2 cells. Study at large: RNA was reverse transcribed with TCR alpha and beta constant-region primers. A predetermined fluorescence threshold ended the second PCR, run as a qPCR.

Known numbers of the T cell clone KT2 were added to PBMC. Each cDNA got a UMI-containing oligo ligated at its 3' end. First-round PCR used about 4 cycles and beta primers RC1.1 and RC1.2 covering TRBC1 and TRBC2. TCRdb ran MiXCR on the UMI-ligation and nested PCR reads and lists one entry per CDR3 protein. Of tens of thousands of distinct CDR3 sequences listed, roughly 7.2% are singletons. Trimming took 1 base from V and 1 from J, leaving 1 base between them. CDR1 SNHLY and CDR2 FYNNEI come from the germline V gene. This CDR3 region has 13 residues. What was sequenced was PBMCs spiked with cells of the T cell clone KT2. This receptor was identified in a human donor. The rearrangement joins TRBV2 to TRBJ2-2; D call uncertain. For the CDR3, the DNA is TGTGCCAGCAGTGAAGGGAACACCGGGGAGCTGTTTTTT. It yields the protein CASSEGNTGELFF.